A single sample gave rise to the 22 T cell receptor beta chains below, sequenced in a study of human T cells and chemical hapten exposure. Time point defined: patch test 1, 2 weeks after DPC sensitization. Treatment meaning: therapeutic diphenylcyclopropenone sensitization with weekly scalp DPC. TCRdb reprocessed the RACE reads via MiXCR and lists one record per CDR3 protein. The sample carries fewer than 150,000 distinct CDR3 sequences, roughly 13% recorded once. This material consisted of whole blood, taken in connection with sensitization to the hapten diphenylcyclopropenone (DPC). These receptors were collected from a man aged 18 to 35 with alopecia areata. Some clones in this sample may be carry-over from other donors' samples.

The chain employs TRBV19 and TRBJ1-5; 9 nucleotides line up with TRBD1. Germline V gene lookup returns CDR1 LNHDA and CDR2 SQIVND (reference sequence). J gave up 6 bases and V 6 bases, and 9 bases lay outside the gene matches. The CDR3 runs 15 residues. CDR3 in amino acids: CASRKGQGIVQPQHF. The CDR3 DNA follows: TGTGCCAGTAGAAAGGGACAGGGTATTGTTCAGCCCCAGCATTTT. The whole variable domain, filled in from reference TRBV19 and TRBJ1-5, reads DGGITQSPKYLFRKEGQNVTLSCEQNLNHDAMYWYRQDPGQGLRLIYYSQIVNDFQKGDIAEGYSVSREKKESFPLTVTSAQKNPTAFYLCASRKGQGIVQPQHFGDGTRLSIL.

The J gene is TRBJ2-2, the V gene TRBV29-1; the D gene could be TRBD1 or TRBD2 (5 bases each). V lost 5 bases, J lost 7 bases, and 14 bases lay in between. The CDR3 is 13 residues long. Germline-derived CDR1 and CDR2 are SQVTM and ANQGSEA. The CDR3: CSVTPGTGGELFF. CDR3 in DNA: TGCAGCGTTACCCCAGGGACGGGCGGGGAGCTGTTTTTT.

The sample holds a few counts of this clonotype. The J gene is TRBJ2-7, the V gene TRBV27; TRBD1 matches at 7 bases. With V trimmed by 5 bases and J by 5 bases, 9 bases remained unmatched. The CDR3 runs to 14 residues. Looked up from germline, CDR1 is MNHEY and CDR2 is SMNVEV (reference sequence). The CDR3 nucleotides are TGTGCCAGCAGTCCCGCGACAGGGAACAACGAGCAGTACGTC. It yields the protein CASSPATGNNEQYV.

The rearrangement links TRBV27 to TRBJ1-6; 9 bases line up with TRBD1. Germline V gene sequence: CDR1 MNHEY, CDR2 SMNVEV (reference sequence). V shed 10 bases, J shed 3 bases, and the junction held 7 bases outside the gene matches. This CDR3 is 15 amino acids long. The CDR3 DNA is TGTGCCACCTCGACAGGGGGACTCTATAATTCACCCCTCCACTTT. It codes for CATSTGGLYNSPLHF.

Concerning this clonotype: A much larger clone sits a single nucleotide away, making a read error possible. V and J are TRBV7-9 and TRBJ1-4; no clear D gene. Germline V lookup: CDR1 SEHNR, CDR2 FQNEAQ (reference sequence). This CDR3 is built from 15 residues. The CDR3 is CASSQDGTTNEKLYF. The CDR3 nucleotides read TGTGCCAGCAGCCAGGACGGCACAACTAATGAAAAACTGTATTTT.

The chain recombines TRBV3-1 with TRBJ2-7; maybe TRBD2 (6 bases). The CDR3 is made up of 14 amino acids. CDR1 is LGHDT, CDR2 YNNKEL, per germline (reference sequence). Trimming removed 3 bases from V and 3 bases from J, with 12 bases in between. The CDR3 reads CASSQGGLLYEQYV. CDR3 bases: TGTGCCAGCAGCCAGGGGGGACTGCTCTACGAGCAGTACGTC.

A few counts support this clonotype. The CDR3 reads CASSFGLAGMSQYF. CDR3 nucleotide sequence: TGTGCCAGCAGTTTCGGGCTAGCGGGGATGTCTCAGTACTTC. The chain employs TRBV12-3 or TRBV12-4 and TRBJ2-5, with 9 bases matching TRBD2. The CDR3 spans 14 residues. V shed 3 bases, J shed 11 bases, and the junction held 10 bases outside the gene matches.

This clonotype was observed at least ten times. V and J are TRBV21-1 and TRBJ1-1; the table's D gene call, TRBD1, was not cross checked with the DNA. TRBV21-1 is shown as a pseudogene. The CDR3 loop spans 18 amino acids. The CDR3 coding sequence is TGTGCCAGCAGTCCCGCGGTAGGGACAGGGGGAGAGGACACTGAAGCTTTCTTT. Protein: CASSPAVGTGGEDTEAFF.

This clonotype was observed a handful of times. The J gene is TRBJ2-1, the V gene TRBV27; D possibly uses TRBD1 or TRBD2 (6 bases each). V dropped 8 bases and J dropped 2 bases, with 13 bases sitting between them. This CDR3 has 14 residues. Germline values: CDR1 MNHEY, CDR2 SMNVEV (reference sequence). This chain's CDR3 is CASAQGTAYNEQFF. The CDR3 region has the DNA TGTGCCAGCGCCCAGGGGACTGCCTACAATGAGCAGTTCTTC.

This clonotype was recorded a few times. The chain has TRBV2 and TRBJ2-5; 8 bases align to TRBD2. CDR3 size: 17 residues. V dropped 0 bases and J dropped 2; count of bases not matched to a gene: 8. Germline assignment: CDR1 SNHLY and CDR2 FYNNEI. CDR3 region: CASSEALVSGGQETQYF. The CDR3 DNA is TGTGCCAGCAGTGAAGCGCTGGTATCGGGGGGGCAAGAGACCCAGTACTTC.

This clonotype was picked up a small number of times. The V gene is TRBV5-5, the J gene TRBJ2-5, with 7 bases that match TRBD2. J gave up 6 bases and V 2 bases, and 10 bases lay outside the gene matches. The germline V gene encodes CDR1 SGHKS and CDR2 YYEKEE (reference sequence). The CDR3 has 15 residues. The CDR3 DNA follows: TGTGCCAGCAGCTTTGGACTAGGGCCCTTGAAGACCCAGTACTTC. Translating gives CASSFGLGPLKTQYF.

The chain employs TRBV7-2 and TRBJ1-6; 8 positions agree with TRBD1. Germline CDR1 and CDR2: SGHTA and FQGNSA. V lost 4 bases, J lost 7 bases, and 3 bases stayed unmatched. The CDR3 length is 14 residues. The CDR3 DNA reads TGTGCCAGCAGCTCGGGACAGGAGAATTCACCCCTCCACTTT. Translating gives CASSSGQENSPLHF. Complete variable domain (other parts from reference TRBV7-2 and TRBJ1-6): GAGVSQSPSNKVTEKGKDVELRCDPISGHTALYWYRQSLGQGLEFLIYFQGNSAPDKSGLPSDRFSAERTGGSVSTLTIQRTQQEDSAVYLCASSSGQENSPLHFGNGTRLTVT.

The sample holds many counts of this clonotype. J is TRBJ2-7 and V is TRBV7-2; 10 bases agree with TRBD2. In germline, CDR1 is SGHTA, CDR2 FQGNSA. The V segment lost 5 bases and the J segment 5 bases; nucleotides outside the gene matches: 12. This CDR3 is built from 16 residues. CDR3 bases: TGTGCCAGCAGCCATAACCGAGCGGGGGGGCCGGACGAGCAGTACTTC. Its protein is CASSHNRAGGPDEQYF.

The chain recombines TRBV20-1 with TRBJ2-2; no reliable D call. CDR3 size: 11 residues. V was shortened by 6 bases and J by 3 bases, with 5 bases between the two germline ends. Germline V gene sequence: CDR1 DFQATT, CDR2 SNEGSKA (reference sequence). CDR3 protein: CSAKYTGELFF. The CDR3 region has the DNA TGCAGTGCAAAGTACACCGGGGAGCTGTTTTTT.

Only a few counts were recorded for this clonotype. The CDR3 loop reads CASSLGGRGFGDTQYF. The CDR3 DNA sequence: TGTGCCAGCAGCTTAGGCGGCAGGGGTTTCGGAGATACGCAGTATTTT. The rearrangement links TRBV7-2 to TRBJ2-3, with D perhaps matching TRBD1 (6 bases). In germline, CDR1 is SGHTA, CDR2 FQGNSA. The CDR3 runs 16 residues. V lost 1 base and J 5 bases, leaving 16 bases between the germline ends.

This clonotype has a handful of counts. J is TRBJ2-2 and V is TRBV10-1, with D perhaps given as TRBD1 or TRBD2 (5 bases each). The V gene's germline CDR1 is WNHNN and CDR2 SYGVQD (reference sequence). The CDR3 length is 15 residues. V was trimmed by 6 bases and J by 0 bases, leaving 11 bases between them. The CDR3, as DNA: TGCGCCAGCAGCACCGGGACGGCGAACACCGGGGAGCTGTTTTTT. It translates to CASSTGTANTGELFF.

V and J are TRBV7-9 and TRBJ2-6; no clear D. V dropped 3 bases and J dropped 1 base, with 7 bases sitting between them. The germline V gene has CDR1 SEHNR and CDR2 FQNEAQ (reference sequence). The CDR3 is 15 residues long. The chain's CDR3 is CASSFPQSGANVLTF. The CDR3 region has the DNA TGTGCCAGCAGCTTCCCCCAATCTGGGGCCAACGTCCTGACTTTC.

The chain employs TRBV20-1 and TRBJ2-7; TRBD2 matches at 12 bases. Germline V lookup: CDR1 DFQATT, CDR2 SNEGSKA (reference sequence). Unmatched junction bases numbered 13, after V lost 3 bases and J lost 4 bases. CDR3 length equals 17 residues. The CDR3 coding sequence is TGCAGTGCTAGTCTTCCCCCGACTAGCGGGGGCACTTACGAGCAGTACTTC. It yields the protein CSASLPPTSGGTYEQYF.

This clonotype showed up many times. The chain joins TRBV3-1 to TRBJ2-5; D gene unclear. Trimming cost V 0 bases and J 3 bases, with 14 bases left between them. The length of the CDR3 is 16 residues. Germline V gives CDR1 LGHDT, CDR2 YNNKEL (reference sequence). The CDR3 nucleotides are TGTGCCAGCAGCCAAGATCTCATCGGAAGAGAAGAGACCCAGTACTTC. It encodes CASSQDLIGREETQYF.

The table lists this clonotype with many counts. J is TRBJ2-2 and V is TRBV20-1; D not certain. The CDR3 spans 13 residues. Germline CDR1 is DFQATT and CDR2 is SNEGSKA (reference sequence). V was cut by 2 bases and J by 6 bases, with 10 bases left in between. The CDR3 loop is CSARNIASGELFF. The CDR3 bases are TGCAGTGCTAGAAACATCGCCTCCGGGGAGCTGTTTTTT.

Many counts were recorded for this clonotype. The CDR3 nucleotides read TGTGCCAGCAGCAAACCCCCGCACGCCGGGGAGACCCAGTACTTC. Protein sequence: CASSKPPHAGETQYF. This chain connects TRBV21-1 to TRBJ2-5; no check of the table's D call, TRBD1, against the DNA was made. TRBV21-1 is shown as a pseudogene. This CDR3 region has 15 residues.

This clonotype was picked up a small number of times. CDR3 amino acids: CASSLDGRGFLGQPQHF. The DNA of the CDR3 is TGTGCCAGCAGTTTGGATGGTCGGGGATTCTTAGGTCAGCCCCAGCATTTT. This sequence joins TRBV28 and TRBJ1-5, with D unresolved. Germline CDR1 MDHEN, CDR2 SYDVKM. The CDR3 has 17 amino acids. Deletions cut 3 bases from V and 6 bases from J, with 21 bases between.